This TCR beta chain came from a study (dated by TCRdb to between 2015 and 2017). Regarding the complete study: The study set out to test whether tumor-infiltrating Tregs in breast cancer get recruited from blood Tregs or are instead converted in situ from other CD4+ T cell subsets. Results and caveats for the whole study, not just this receptor: Validation in the larger cohort was restricted to a single TCR beta V-J rearrangement rather than whole repertoires. Tumor-infiltrating Treg TCR alpha and beta sequences overlapped most with tumor naive CD4+ T cells, then with blood naive CD4+ T cells. In terms of TCR gene usage, tumor memory CD4+ T cells clustered together with blood and lymph node memory CD4+ cells, as well as with lymph node naive CD4+ cells.

This clonotype was counted many times. Its recognized antigen is unknown. No base qualities exist here, and no much larger clone lies one base off it. Cells that were CD4+CD25+CD127-/low were isolated as Tregs. Tregs, naive and memory CD4+ T cells from tumor, blood and ipsilateral draining lymph nodes of a few breast cancer patients underwent full-length TCR alpha and beta sequencing. Tumor tissue and lymph nodes from ipsilateral axillary dissection were perfused with PBS, minced and digested with collagenase I and hyaluronidase. A purity exceeding 90% was confirmed by FACS for the sorted cell populations. The CDR3 starts with the cysteine, ends with the phenylalanine, and has 11 residues. Of all the DNA, just the CDR3 is kept, 33 bases in frame from base 1. According to the germline V gene, CDR1 reads MNHNS and CDR2 reads SASEGT. At the junction V is shortened by 3 bases and J by 2 bases, with 0 bases in between.

Full-length TCR variable regions were amplified by 5' RACE PCR using constant-region reverse primers, and then by semi-nested PCR using Nested Universal Primer A. Using the ReliaPrep RNA Cell Miniprep System, total RNA was extracted, and the SMARTer RACE 5'/3' Kit was then used to reverse transcribe the RNA into 5'RACE-ready cDNA. Full-length TCR alpha and beta libraries were barcoded with multiplex adaptors and sequenced on an Illumina MiSeq. The study's own analysis went as follows. Sequencing data were pooled across the five patients for each of nine subset-tissue groups and compared by unsupervised clustering of TCR gene usage. The Morisita-Horn index, with shared sequences weighted by their contribution to each repertoire, was used to calculate repertoire similarity. TCRdb reprocessed the public reads (quality trimming at Q25 with fastp, clone calling with MiXCR) and kept in-frame beta chains. Rows merge per CDR3 protein into single entries with the most common DNA and genes. The V and J calls come from TCRdb's annotation, not from the publication. In this sample the table shows about 57,000 distinct CDR3 sequences, 26% of which occur a single time. 2.2% of the sample goes to the ten largest clones.

The receptor was isolated from a female donor with breast cancer. Recombination linked TRBV6-1 to TRBJ2-3, with the D segment identity uncertain. Sequenced material: tumor-infiltrating Tregs sorted from the breast tumor. The CDR3 here reads CASSDTDTQYF. The DNA reads TGTGCCAGCAGTGACACAGATACGCAGTATTTT.